This T cell receptor (beta chain) was sequenced in a study of blood T cell repertoires in COVID-19. Looking at the study overall: Spain, Italy and the United States supplied samples that represented acute and convalescent COVID-19.

Repertoires were generated with immunoSEQ multiplex PCR, while TCRdb's copy carries only in-frame clones and drops some. The sample has approximately 85,000 clones, about 90% seen once. V was shortened by 5 bases and J by 8 bases, with 15 bases between the two germline ends. The CDR3 loop spans 13 amino acids. From germline, CDR1 is SNHLY and CDR2 FYNNEI. This chain links TRBV2 with TRBJ1-2; D unclear. Sample: peripheral blood. The receptor's source is a woman aged 45-60 years with active or convalescent COVID-19. The CDR3 DNA sequence: TGTGCCAGCAGTTCTTTGGGCGTACGCGGCTACACCTTC. Translated, it gives CASSSLGVRGYTF.